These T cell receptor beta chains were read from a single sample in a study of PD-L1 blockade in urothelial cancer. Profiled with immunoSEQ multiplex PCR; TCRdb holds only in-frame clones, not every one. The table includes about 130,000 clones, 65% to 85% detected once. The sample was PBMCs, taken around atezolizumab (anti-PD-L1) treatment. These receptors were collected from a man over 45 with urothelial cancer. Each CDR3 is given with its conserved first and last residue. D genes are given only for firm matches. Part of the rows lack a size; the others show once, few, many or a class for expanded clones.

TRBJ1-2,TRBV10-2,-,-,CASSESSGYTF,TGCGCCAGCAGTGAGTCTAGTGGCTACACCTTC
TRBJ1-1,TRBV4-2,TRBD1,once,CASSQTGQGTEAFF,TGTGCCAGCAGCCAGACAGGGCAGGGCACTGAAGCTTTCTTT
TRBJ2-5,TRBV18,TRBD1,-,CASSPIGGAETQYF,TGTGCCAGCTCACCAATAGGGGGCGCAGAGACCCAGTACTTC
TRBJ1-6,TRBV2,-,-,CASSAMQGNSPLHF,TGTGCCAGCAGTGCTATGCAGGGAAATTCACCCCTCCACTTT
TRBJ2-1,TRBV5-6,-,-,CASSQGSVYNEQFF,TGTGCCAGCAGCCAGGGGTCGGTCTACAATGAGCAGTTCTTC
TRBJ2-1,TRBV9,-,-,CASSVEHRNEQFF,TGTGCCAGCAGCGTTGAGCATCGGAATGAGCAGTTCTTC
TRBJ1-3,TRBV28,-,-,CASSRDSGNTIYF,TGTGCCAGCAGTCGGGACTCTGGAAACACCATATATTTT
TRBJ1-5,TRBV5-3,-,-,CATQSNQPQHF,TGTGCCACCCAAAGCAATCAGCCCCAGCATTTT
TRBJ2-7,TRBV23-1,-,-,CASLSMSGLGTSYEQYF,TGCGCCAGCCTATCCATGTCGGGCCTGGGGACATCCTACGAGCAGTACTTC
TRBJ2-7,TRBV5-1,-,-,CASSLMQGLSTYEQYF,TGCGCCAGCAGCTTGATGCAGGGACTCTCAACCTACGAGCAGTACTTC
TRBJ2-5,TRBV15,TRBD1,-,CATSSRGLFEETQYF,TGTGCCACCAGCTCCAGGGGGCTCTTTGAAGAGACCCAGTACTTC
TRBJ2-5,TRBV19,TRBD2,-,CASSLVAGGRETQYF,TGTGCCAGTAGTTTGGTAGCGGGAGGACGTGAGACCCAGTACTTC
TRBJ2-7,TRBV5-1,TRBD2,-,CASSFLSGTNYEQYF,TGCGCCAGCAGCTTCCTTAGCGGGACTAACTACGAGCAGTACTTC
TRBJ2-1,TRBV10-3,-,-,CAISELAEGEQFF,TGTGCCATCAGTGAGTTAGCCGAAGGTGAGCAGTTCTTC
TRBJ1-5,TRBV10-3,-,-,CAISAGFSNQPQHF,TGTGCCATCAGCGCAGGGTTCTCCAATCAGCCCCAGCATTTT
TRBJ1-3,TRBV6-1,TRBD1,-,CASSEFKGAGGNTIYF,TGTGCCAGCAGTGAATTTAAGGGGGCGGGAGGAAACACCATATATTTT
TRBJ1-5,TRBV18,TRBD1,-,CASSPQTGGSQPQHF,TGTGCCAGCTCACCACAAACAGGGGGCAGTCAGCCCCAGCATTTT
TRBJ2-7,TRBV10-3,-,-,CAISEQTSSYEQYF,TGTGCCATCAGTGAACAGACAAGCTCCTACGAGCAGTACTTC
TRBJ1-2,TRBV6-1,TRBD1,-,CASRGDRASFGYTF,TGTGCCAGCAGGGGGGACAGGGCAAGTTTTGGCTACACCTTC
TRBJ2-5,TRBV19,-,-,CASSTGQVGGTQYF,TGTGCCAGTAGTACCGGACAGGTCGGGGGGACCCAGTACTTC
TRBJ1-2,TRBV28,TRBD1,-,CASRISGTEGYTF,TGTGCCAGCAGAATCTCCGGGACAGAAGGCTACACCTTC
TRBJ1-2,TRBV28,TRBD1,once,CASSLFGGGNYGYTF,TGTGCCAGCAGTTTATTCGGAGGGGGCAACTATGGCTACACCTTC
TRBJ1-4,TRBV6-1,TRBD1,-,CASSGDSLTNEKLFF,TGTGCCAGCAGTGGGGACAGTCTAACAAATGAAAAACTGTTTTTT
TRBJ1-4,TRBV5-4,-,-,CASSLGQGSEKLFF,TGTGCCAGCAGCTTGGGGCAGGGAAGTGAAAAACTGTTTTTT
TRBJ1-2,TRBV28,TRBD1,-,CASSSGKGQGDYGYTF,TGTGCCAGCAGTTCGGGAAAGGGACAGGGTGACTATGGCTACACCTTC
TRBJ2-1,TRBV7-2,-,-,CASSLAQTARPHNEQFF,TGTGCCAGCAGCTTAGCGCAGACGGCTAGGCCCCACAATGAGCAGTTCTTC
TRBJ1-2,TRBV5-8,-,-,CASNLPGRENYGYTF,TGTGCCAGCAACCTACCCGGACGGGAAAACTATGGCTACACCTTC
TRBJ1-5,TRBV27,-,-,CASSSTGTLGQPQHF,TGTGCCAGCAGTTCCACCGGGACTCTTGGGCAGCCCCAGCATTTT